The next 18 T cell receptor beta chains were all read from a single sample in a study of T-cell memory formation after mild COVID-19. TCRdb re-derived calls from the 5' RACE reads in MiXCR, one entry per CDR3 protein. The sample consists of around 430,000 distinct CDR3 sequences, roughly 15% of them appearing once. Specimen: PBMCs or a T cell subset sorted from them (not recorded which). The source of these receptors is a man younger than 35 who had mild COVID-19 (a few samples of this study predate the infection). Cell type and time point are not known.

J is TRBJ2-3 and V is TRBV11-2, with 10 bases identical to TRBD1. Germline assignment: CDR1 SGHAT and CDR2 FQNNGV. This CDR3 comprises 18 residues. V lost 4 bases to trimming and J lost 2 bases; unmatched junction nucleotides: 12. The CDR3 sequence is CASSYRTGGIIYTDTQYF. The CDR3 nucleotides read TGTGCCAGCAGCTACCGGACAGGGGGTATAATTTACACAGATACGCAGTATTTT.

This clonotype was detected only a few times. The chain employs TRBV20-1 and TRBJ2-7; D gene ambiguous. Trimming stripped 3 bases from V and 0 bases from J, with 6 bases between. There are 12 residues in the CDR3. Germline V gene data show CDR1 as DFQATT and CDR2 as SNEGSKA (reference sequence). CDR3 nucleotide sequence: TGCAGTGCTAGTCCAGGCTCCTACGAGCAGTACGTC. It codes for CSASPGSYEQYV.

This clonotype occurred many times. J is TRBJ2-1 and V is TRBV5-5; possible D gene TRBD2, 6 bases. The CDR3 is made up of 15 amino acids. Per the germline V gene, CDR1 is SGHKS and CDR2 is YYEKEE (reference sequence). Trimming took 4 bases from V and 9 from J, leaving 20 bases between them. The CDR3 DNA sequence: TGTGCCAGCAGCCCGCTGGGGGGTCTCGTGAGTGAGCAGTTCTTC. Protein: CASSPLGGLVSEQFF. Together with reference TRBV5-5 and TRBJ2-1, the CDR3 gives the full variable domain: DAGVTQSPTHLIKTRGQQVTLRCSPISGHKSVSWYQQVLGQGPQFIFQYYEKEERGRGNFPDRFSARQFPNYSSELNVNALLLGDSALYLCASSPLGGLVSEQFFGPGTRLTVL.

Only a few counts were recorded for this clonotype. The gene calls are TRBV5-1 and TRBJ2-7; maybe TRBD1 (5 bases). This CDR3 spans 14 amino acids. The V gene lost 0 bases and the J gene lost 5 bases, with 12 bases spanning the gap. Germline V gives CDR1 SGHRS, CDR2 YFSETQ. The CDR3 nucleotides read TGCGCCAGCAGCTTGGCCAGGGATGGGAACGAGCAGTACTTC. Its translation is CASSLARDGNEQYF.

V gene TRBV4-2 combines with J gene TRBJ2-2; D is possibly TRBD1 or TRBD2 (5 bases each). Germline CDR1 reads LGHNA; CDR2 reads YNFKEQ. Trimming removed 0 bases at V and 3 bases at J, with 11 bases between. The CDR3 totals 16 residues. CDR3 nucleotides: TGTGCCAGCAGCCAAGACTTCGGGGCAGACACCGGGGAGCTGTTTTTT. Amino acid sequence: CASSQDFGADTGELFF.

The chain employs TRBV4-2 and TRBJ1-2, with D possibly being TRBD1 (5 bases). V was cut by 3 bases and J by 6 bases, with 11 bases left in between. From germline, CDR1 is LGHNA and CDR2 YNFKEQ. This CDR3 is 13 amino acids long. The CDR3 sequence: CASSHSLGDGYTF. Here the CDR3 DNA reads TGTGCCAGCAGCCATAGTTTGGGGGATGGCTACACCTTC.

J is TRBJ1-3 and V is TRBV7-8, with D possibly being TRBD1 (6 bases). This CDR3 spans 15 amino acids. Trimming pared 5 bases from V and 0 bases from J, leaving 11 bases between. Germline V gene sequence: CDR1 SGHVS, CDR2 FQNEAQ. CDR3 region: CASSRGQSSGNTIYF. The CDR3 DNA reads as TGTGCCAGCAGCCGTGGACAGTCCTCTGGAAACACCATATATTTT.

The chain couples TRBV5-1 to TRBJ2-6; D gene ambiguous. In germline, CDR1 is SGHRS, CDR2 YFSETQ. The CDR3 contains 18 residues. Deletions cut 3 bases from V and 0 bases from J, with 16 bases between. CDR3 in amino acids: CASSWDSPGLSGANVLTF. The CDR3 DNA follows: TGCGCCAGCAGCTGGGATAGTCCGGGCCTCTCTGGGGCCAACGTCCTGACTTTC.

The V and J genes are TRBV30 and TRBJ2-5; D remains ambiguous. Trimming removed 0 bases at V and 1 base at J, with 6 bases between. Germline-derived CDR1 and CDR2 are GTSNPN and SVGIG (reference sequence). The CDR3 is made up of 13 amino acids. The CDR3 DNA sequence: TGTGCCTGGAGTGTACGGATCCAAGAGACCCAGTACTTC. It yields the protein CAWSVRIQETQYF.

This clonotype was counted only a few times. This sequence joins TRBV27 and TRBJ2-5, with D unclear. This CDR3 comprises 14 residues. The V gene's germline CDR1 is MNHEY and CDR2 SMNVEV (reference sequence). Trimming left V 5 bases short and J 6 bases short, with 16 bases between. The CDR3 nucleotides read TGTGCCAGCAGTGCTTGGCAGCGCGAGAAGACCCAGTACTTC. Translating it yields CASSAWQREKTQYF.

This clonotype was detected only a few times. The chain employs TRBV5-4 and TRBJ2-7, with D unresolved. Germline V gene data show CDR1 as SGHNT and CDR2 as YYREEE (reference sequence). This CDR3 comprises 15 residues. The ends were cut back, 4 bases at V and 1 base at J, with 15 bases in the middle. The CDR3 reads CASSPLPGPSYEQYV. DNA for the CDR3: TGTGCCAGCAGCCCTCTTCCTGGACCGTCCTACGAGCAGTACGTC.

This clonotype has only a few counts. CDR3 sequence reads: CASSQDPSGYNQPQHF. Written as DNA, the CDR3 is TGTGCCAGCAGCCAAGATCCGTCCGGATACAATCAGCCCCAGCATTTT. The rearrangement uses TRBV3-1 and TRBJ1-5; D not certain. Germline V CDR1 and CDR2: LGHDT, YNNKEL (reference sequence). Between the trimmed V and J ends, which lost 0 bases and 3 bases, there was a span of 12 bases. There are 16 residues in the CDR3.

The rearrangement uses TRBV18 and TRBJ1-2, with TRBD1 as a possible D gene (6 bases). The CDR3 length is 15 residues. Trimming shortened V by 1 base and J by 3 bases, and 12 bases separated the two germline ends. Germline V lookup: CDR1 KGHSH, CDR2 LQKENI. CDR3 in DNA: TGTGCCAGCTCACCACTGGGGGCAGCGGACTATGGCTACACCTTC. This sequence encodes CASSPLGAADYGYTF.

The CDR3 loop reads CASSLETANVLTF. CDR3 DNA sequence: TGTGCCAGCAGCTTAGAAACGGCCAACGTCCTGACTTTC. This rearrangement joins TRBV7-9 to TRBJ2-6, with D hard to call. V lost 1 base and J 6 bases, leaving 4 bases between the germline ends. The CDR3 covers 13 residues. Germline V gene sequence: CDR1 SEHNR, CDR2 FQNEAQ (reference sequence). The variable domain in full, completed from reference TRBV7-9 and TRBJ2-6, reads DTGVSQNPRHKITKRGQNVTFRCDPISEHNRLYWYRQTLGQGPEFLTYFQNEAQLEKSRLLSDRFSAERPKGSFSTLEIQRTEQGDSAMYLCASSLETANVLTFGAGSRLTVL.

This clonotype was observed a handful of times. The CDR3 sequence is CASSLRWENEAFF. The CDR3 DNA follows: TGTGCCAGCAGCCTCAGATGGGAAAATGAAGCTTTCTTT. The chain employs TRBV13 and TRBJ1-1, with D hard to call. Trimming stripped 5 bases from V and 7 bases from J, with 14 bases between. Per germline, CDR1 PRHDT and CDR2 FYEKMQ (reference sequence). There are 13 residues in the CDR3.

This clonotype has more than one count but fewer than ten. The chain links TRBV20-1 to TRBJ1-5; 9 bases agree with TRBD1. Looked up from germline, CDR1 is DFQATT and CDR2 is SNEGSKA (reference sequence). The junction had 2 bases not matched to a gene; V was cut back by 4 bases and J by 1 base. The CDR3 contains 14 residues. The CDR3 protein is CSAIQGASNQPQHF. CDR3 nucleotides: TGCAGTGCTATACAGGGGGCAAGCAATCAGCCCCAGCATTTT.

V and J are TRBV9 and TRBJ1-6; 7 bases fit TRBD1. CDR3 length: 15 residues. Per germline, CDR1 SGDLS and CDR2 YYNGEE. V lost 0 bases to trimming and J lost 9 bases; unmatched junction nucleotides: 6. The CDR3 DNA is TGTGCCAGCAGCGTAGGCGACAGGGAAGGTTCACCCCTCCACTTT. Translating gives CASSVGDREGSPLHF. Filled out from reference TRBV9 and TRBJ1-6, the complete variable domain reads DSGVTQTPKHLITATGQRVTLRCSPRSGDLSVYWYQQSLDQGLQFLIQYYNGEERAKGNILERFSAQQFPDLHSELNLSSLELGDSALYFCASSVGDREGSPLHFGNGTRLTVT.

The chain couples TRBV7-2 to TRBJ2-1, with D maybe TRBD2 (6 bases). Germline assignment: CDR1 SGHTA and CDR2 FQGNSA. This CDR3 spans 14 amino acids. V lost 1 base, J lost 7 bases, and 11 bases lay in between. CDR3 in DNA: TGTGCCAGCAGCTTAGGGGCAGGGAGGAATGAGCAGTTCTTC. This gives the protein CASSLGAGRNEQFF.